This TCR beta chain was retrieved from a study of regulatory T cells in long-lasting Graves disease. The time point: newly diagnosed GD, antithyroid drugs for less than 3 months. Construction of the TCR library relied on RNA isolated from PBMCs. This clonotype was detected ten times or more. Libraries of TCR beta came from iRepertoire HTBI primers plus Arm-PCR of CDR3 regions. Each CDR3 protein gets one entry after TCRdb re-called the multiplex PCR reads with MiXCR. This table has approximately 390,000 distinct CDR3 sequences, roughly 17% appearing once. The same data also went into a second study, on T cells in Graves' hyperthyroidism and ophthalmopathy.

This sample comprised peripheral blood mononuclear cells (PBMCs), obtained at new diagnosis, from a patient treated with antithyroid drugs. The clonotype was recovered from a woman younger than 30 with Graves disease.

CDR3 in amino acids: CASSSVAGETQYF. CDR3 DNA sequence: TGTGCCAGCAGCTCGGTAGCCGGAGAGACCCAGTACTTC. V gene TRBV12-3 or TRBV12-4 combines with J gene TRBJ2-5; D remains unclear. Trimming took 6 bases from V and 4 from J, leaving 12 bases between them. CDR3 length equals 13 residues.